This entry is about one T cell receptor (beta chain). CDR1 and CDR2 (germline): SEHNR, FQNEAQ (reference sequence). The CDR3 is 15 residues long. J was trimmed by 5 bases and V by 5 bases; bases with no gene match: 8. Using immunoSEQ multiplex PCR, the repertoire was profiled, and TCRdb retains in-frame clones only, with some absent. The sample lists 150,000 or so clones, around nine tenths seen once, with about 2.4% in the top ten. The data were taken from a study of blood T cell repertoires in COVID-19. V is TRBV7-9 and J is TRBJ2-3, with 9 bases fitting TRBD1. The sample comprised peripheral blood. The TCR comes from a woman in her sixties or seventies with acute or convalescent COVID-19. CDR3 in DNA: TGTGCCAGCAGCCACAGGGGGACAGGGTTAGATACGCAGTATTTT. Amino acid sequence: CASSHRGTGLDTQYF.